This TCR beta chain was captured by sequencing in a study of identical twins. TCRdb re-derived calls from the 5' RACE reads in MiXCR, one entry per CDR3 protein. The repertoire has fewer than 250,000 distinct CDR3 sequences, 6.5% to 8.5% of them found once; the top ten carry less than 2.5%. Per the germline V gene, CDR1 is SNHLY and CDR2 is FYNNEI. The CDR3 loop spans 15 amino acids. The ends lost 5 bases at V and 0 bases at J; junction bases unmatched: 5. These same data were also listed under a study on yellow fever vaccine responses in identical twins. From that second work: Convergence reportedly seemed to mark part of the twins' vaccine T cell response, with personalization marking the rest.

The chain is built from TRBV2 and TRBJ2-5, with 8 bases that match TRBD2. Sequenced sample: memory (CD45RO+) T cells sorted from blood. The TCR comes from a woman between 18 and 30 years old in good health. The DNA for the CDR3 is TGTGCCAGCAGTCTGGGTAGCGGGGACCAAGAGACCCAGTACTTC. Protein product: CASSLGSGDQETQYF.